The 21 T cell receptor beta chains below come from one sample, sequenced in a study of blood T cell repertoires in COVID-19. This table comes from immunoSEQ multiplex PCR, and its TCRdb copy is limited to in-frame clones, with some not included. The data hold hundreds of thousands of clones, with 88% observed a single time. Source material: PBMCs or T cells enriched from blood (not recorded which). The receptors were gathered from a woman aged 45-59 years with acute COVID-19.

The chain combines TRBV30 with TRBJ2-1; D ambiguous. This CDR3 region has 12 residues. Trimming pared 0 bases from V and 7 bases from J, leaving 7 bases between. Germline-derived CDR1 and CDR2 are GTSNPN and SVGIG (reference sequence). The CDR3 spells CAWSVERNEQFF. CDR3 sequence (DNA): TGTGCCTGGAGTGTAGAGAGGAATGAGCAGTTCTTC.

V usage is TRBV10-3 and J usage is TRBJ2-5; 7 bases match TRBD1. Per the germline V gene, CDR1 is ENHRY and CDR2 is SYGVKD. V lost 6 bases to trimming and J lost 3 bases; unmatched junction nucleotides: 7. The CDR3 has 14 residues. CDR3 protein: CAIRGQNSKETQYF. CDR3 bases: TGTGCCATCAGGGGACAGAATAGTAAAGAGACCCAGTACTTC.

The chain joins TRBV6-2 or TRBV6-3 to TRBJ2-1; 9 bases match TRBD1. Germline V gene lookup returns CDR1 MNHEY and CDR2 SVGEGT. The CDR3 consists of 12 residues. Losses at the gene ends were 6 bases for V and 13 bases for J; bases not matched to a gene: 7. CDR3 nucleotides: TGTGCCAGCAGCACAGGGGGCGTTTTCCAGTTCTTC. Amino acid sequence: CASSTGGVFQFF.

This rearrangement joins TRBV7-9 to TRBJ2-1; TRBD1 agrees at 7 bases. V trimming: 4 bases; J trimming: 6 bases; junction bases outside the gene matches: 6. The CDR3 totals 14 residues. Germline-derived CDR1 and CDR2 are SEHNR and FQNEAQ (reference sequence). The CDR3 sequence: CASSYRQGPNEQFF. In DNA, the CDR3 is TGTGCCAGCAGCTACCGACAGGGCCCCAATGAGCAGTTCTTC.

This rearrangement joins TRBV11-2 to TRBJ2-2, with D unclear. With 3 bases removed from V and 2 bases from J, the gap between germline ends came to 7 bases. The germline gives CDR1 SGHAT, CDR2 FQNNGV. This CDR3 spans 14 amino acids. CDR3 nucleotide sequence: TGTGCCAGCAGCTTGGGCTCAAACACCGGGGAGCTGTTTTTT. It yields the protein CASSLGSNTGELFF.

V usage is TRBV7-2 and J usage is TRBJ1-2; weak D call: TRBD1 (5 bases). This CDR3 spans 14 amino acids. Per the germline V gene, CDR1 is SGHTA and CDR2 is FQGNSA. Deletions cut 6 bases from V and 1 base from J, with 12 bases between. CDR3 nucleotide sequence: TGTGCCAGCAGAAGACAGACGGATAACTATGGCTACACCTTC. Amino acid sequence: CASRRQTDNYGYTF.

The chain has TRBV19 and TRBJ2-2; 9 bases align to TRBD1. This CDR3 comprises 17 residues. The V and J ends lost 5 bases and 6 bases, in that order; junction bases with no gene match: 13. Germline V gives CDR1 LNHDA, CDR2 SQIVND (reference sequence). CDR3 in amino acids: CASSPSWDRVRAGELFF. CDR3 coding DNA: TGTGCCAGTAGTCCGTCTTGGGACAGGGTGAGGGCCGGGGAGCTGTTTTTT.

The rearrangement joins TRBV6-4 to TRBJ2-1; the match to TRBD2 covers 14 bases. With V trimmed by 2 bases and J by 7 bases, 4 bases remained unmatched. This CDR3 region has 16 residues. Germline CDR1 MRHNA, CDR2 SNTAGT. CDR3 sequence (DNA): TGTGCCAGCAGTGACCAGGGACTAGCGGGAGTAAATGAGCAGTTCTTC. Protein product: CASSDQGLAGVNEQFF.

This chain joins TRBV27 and TRBJ2-7; D is unclear. Germline V gene lookup returns CDR1 MNHEY and CDR2 SMNVEV (reference sequence). The CDR3 sequence is 13 residues long. Trimming stripped 2 bases from V and 1 base from J, with 6 bases between. CDR3 sequence reads: CASSLGRSYEQYF. The CDR3 coding sequence is TGTGCCAGCAGTTTAGGCAGGTCCTACGAGCAGTACTTC.

The gene calls are TRBV6-2 or TRBV6-3 and TRBJ2-6; 8 bases line up with TRBD1. With 2 bases clipped from V and 3 bases from J, the junction kept 9 bases outside the gene matches. The CDR3 length is 18 residues. CDR1 MNHEY and CDR2 SVGEGT come from the germline V gene. The CDR3 nucleotides are TGTGCCAGCAGTTACGTCCAGGGGGCGCTGCATGGGGCCAACGTCCTGACTTTC. It specifies CASSYVQGALHGANVLTF.

To note about this clone: At the DNA level, this CDR3 is encoded by other sequences in the same sample as well. The chain has TRBV3-1 (or the pseudogene TRBV3-2) and TRBJ1-4, with a tentative D call TRBD1 (5 bases). The CDR3 runs 15 residues. V lost 3 bases and J 1 base, leaving 9 bases between the germline ends. Per germline, CDR1 LGHDT and CDR2 YNNKEL (reference sequence). In nucleotides, the CDR3 is TGTGCCAGCAGCCACCAGGGAGGAACTAATGAAAAACTGTTTTTT. This codes for CASSHQGGTNEKLFF.

J is TRBJ2-7 and V is TRBV3-1 (or the pseudogene TRBV3-2); D ambiguous. Germline V gene sequence: CDR1 LGHDT, CDR2 YNNKEL (reference sequence). V was clipped by 4 bases and J by 0 bases, with 7 bases between them. The CDR3 loop spans 13 amino acids. CDR3 bases: TGTGCCAGCAGCCCGCGAAACTCCTACGAGCAGTACTTC. Its protein is CASSPRNSYEQYF.

V and J are TRBV27 and TRBJ2-1, with TRBD1 as a possible D gene (6 bases). From germline, CDR1 is MNHEY and CDR2 SMNVEV (reference sequence). Trimming shortened V by 5 bases and J by 5 bases, and 16 bases separated the two germline ends. This CDR3 is 15 amino acids long. The CDR3 nucleotides read TGTGCCAGCAGTAAGGGGGATATCCGTGACAATGAGCAGTTCTTC. It is translated as CASSKGDIRDNEQFF.

The sample holds one count of this clone. Other DNA sequences in this sample translate to the same CDR3. The chain uses TRBV18 and TRBJ1-5, with TRBD1 matching over 8 bases. Germline-derived CDR1 and CDR2 are KGHSH and LQKENI. This CDR3 comprises 14 residues. V was clipped by 3 bases and J by 5 bases; unmatched bases: 3. The CDR3 here is CASSPGRGHQPQHF. CDR3 nucleotides: TGTGCCAGCTCACCGGGCAGGGGGCATCAGCCCCAGCATTTT.

The chain joins TRBV11-2 to TRBJ2-5; perhaps TRBD1 as D (6 bases). Germline CDR1 reads SGHAT; CDR2 reads FQNNGV. V shed 6 bases and J shed 5 bases, with 22 bases lying between them. The CDR3 has 16 amino acids. CDR3 nucleotides: TGTGCCAGCAGAAAAGGGGGTCGCGGGTCAGCGGAGACCCAGTACTTC. This translates into CASRKGGRGSAETQYF.

V and J are TRBV7-9 and TRBJ1-1; D is undetermined. Trimming stripped 0 bases from V and 0 bases from J, with 5 bases between. The CDR3 is 14 amino acids. CDR1 SEHNR and CDR2 FQNEAQ come from the germline V gene (reference sequence). DNA for the CDR3: TGTGCCAGCAGCTTAGCGCAGGTGAACACTGAAGCTTTCTTT. It is translated as CASSLAQVNTEAFF.

In this sample, this clone turned up once. CDR3 nucleotides: TGTGCCAGCGGGAGCCGGGTCTACGAGCAGTACTTC. Translated, it gives CASGSRVYEQYF. V and J are TRBV12-3 or TRBV12-4 and TRBJ2-7; D might be TRBD2 (5 bases). This CDR3 comprises 12 residues. Trimming took off 8 bases at V and 3 bases at J, with 11 bases between the two ends.

The rearrangement joins TRBV7-3 to TRBJ2-1; 9 bases align to TRBD2. This CDR3 spans 18 amino acids. V dropped 3 bases and J dropped 5; count of bases not matched to a gene: 14. Germline V gene sequence: CDR1 SGHTA, CDR2 FQGTGA. The DNA for the CDR3 is TGTGCCAGCAGCTTCGTCGGTCCAGCCGCTAGCGGGAACAATGAGCAGTTCTTC. Amino acid sequence: CASSFVGPAASGNNEQFF.

This clone was seen a single time. This chain links TRBV28 with TRBJ1-1; D not resolved. The CDR3 totals 15 residues. Germline V gives CDR1 MDHEN, CDR2 SYDVKM. Trimming left V 3 bases short and J 1 base short, with 12 bases between. CDR3 residues: CASSFTGLQNTEAFF. The CDR3 coding sequence is TGTGCCAGCAGTTTCACCGGACTCCAGAACACTGAAGCTTTCTTT.

The V call is TRBV2, the J call TRBJ2-4; no reliable D call. Germline lookup yields CDR1 SNHLY and CDR2 FYNNEI. The germline V and J ends were trimmed by 7 bases and 3 bases, with 4 bases remaining between them. The CDR3 is 11 residues long. This CDR3 is CASIGKNIQYF. CDR3 in DNA: TGTGCCAGCATCGGCAAAAACATTCAGTACTTC.

J is TRBJ2-7 and V is TRBV6-5, with 10 bases identical to TRBD1. This CDR3 contains 14 residues. Losses at the gene ends were 4 bases for V and 6 bases for J; bases not matched to a gene: 6. Germline CDR1 and CDR2: MNHEY and SVGAGI. The CDR3 region is CASSFGQGETEQYF. The CDR3 bases are TGTGCCAGCAGTTTCGGACAGGGGGAGACCGAGCAGTACTTC.